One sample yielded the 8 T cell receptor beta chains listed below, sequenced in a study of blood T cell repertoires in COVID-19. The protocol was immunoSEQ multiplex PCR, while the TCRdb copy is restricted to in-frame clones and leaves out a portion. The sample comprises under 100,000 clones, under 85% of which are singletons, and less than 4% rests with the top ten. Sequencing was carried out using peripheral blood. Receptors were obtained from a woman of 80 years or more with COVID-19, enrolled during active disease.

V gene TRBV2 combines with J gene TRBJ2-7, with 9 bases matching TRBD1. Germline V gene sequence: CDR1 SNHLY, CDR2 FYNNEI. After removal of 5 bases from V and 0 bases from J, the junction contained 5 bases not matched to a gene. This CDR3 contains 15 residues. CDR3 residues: CASSWDRVPSYEQYF. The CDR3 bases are TGTGCCAGCAGTTGGGACAGGGTCCCCTCCTACGAGCAGTACTTC.

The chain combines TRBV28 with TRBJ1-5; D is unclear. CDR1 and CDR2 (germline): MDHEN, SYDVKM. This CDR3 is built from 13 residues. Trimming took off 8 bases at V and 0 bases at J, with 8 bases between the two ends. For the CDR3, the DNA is TGTGCCAGCCACTCGCATAGCAATCAGCCCCAGCATTTT. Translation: CASHSHSNQPQHF.

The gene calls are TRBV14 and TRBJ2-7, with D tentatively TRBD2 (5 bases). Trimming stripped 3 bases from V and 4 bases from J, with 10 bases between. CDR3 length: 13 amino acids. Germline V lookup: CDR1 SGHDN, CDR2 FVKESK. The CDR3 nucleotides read TGTGCCAGCAGCCATTATGAGGGTTACGAGCAGTACTTC. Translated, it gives CASSHYEGYEQYF.

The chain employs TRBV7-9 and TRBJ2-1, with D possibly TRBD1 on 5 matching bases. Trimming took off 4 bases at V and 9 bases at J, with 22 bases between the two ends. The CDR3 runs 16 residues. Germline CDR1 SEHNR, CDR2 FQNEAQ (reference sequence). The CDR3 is CASSSTTPGRPGEQFF. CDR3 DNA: TGTGCCAGCAGCTCAACAACCCCAGGGCGACCAGGTGAGCAGTTCTTC. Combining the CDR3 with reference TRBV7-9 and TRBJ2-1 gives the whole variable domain DTGVSQNPRHKITKRGQNVTFRCDPISEHNRLYWYRQTLGQGPEFLTYFQNEAQLEKSRLLSDRFSAERPKGSFSTLEIQRTEQGDSAMYLCASSSTTPGRPGEQFFGPGTRLTVL.

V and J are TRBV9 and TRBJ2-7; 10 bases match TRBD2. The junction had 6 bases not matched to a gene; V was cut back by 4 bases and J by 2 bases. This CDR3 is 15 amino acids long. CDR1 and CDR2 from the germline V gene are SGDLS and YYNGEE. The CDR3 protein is CASSIGLAATYEQYF. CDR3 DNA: TGTGCCAGCAGCATCGGACTAGCGGCAACCTACGAGCAGTACTTC. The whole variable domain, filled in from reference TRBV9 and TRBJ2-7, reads DSGVTQTPKHLITATGQRVTLRCSPRSGDLSVYWYQQSLDQGLQFLIQYYNGEERAKGNILERFSAQQFPDLHSELNLSSLELGDSALYFCASSIGLAATYEQYFGPGTRLTVT.

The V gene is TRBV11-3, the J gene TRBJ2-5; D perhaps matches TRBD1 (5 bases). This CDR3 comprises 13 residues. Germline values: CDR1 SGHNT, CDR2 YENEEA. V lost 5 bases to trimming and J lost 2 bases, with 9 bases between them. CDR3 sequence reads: CASSRQSQETQYF. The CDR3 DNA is TGTGCCAGCAGCCGACAGTCTCAAGAGACCCAGTACTTC.

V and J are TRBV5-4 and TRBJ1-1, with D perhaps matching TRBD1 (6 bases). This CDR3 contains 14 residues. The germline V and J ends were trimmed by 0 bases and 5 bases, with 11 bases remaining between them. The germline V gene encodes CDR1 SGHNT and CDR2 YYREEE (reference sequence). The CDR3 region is CASSLGRGRTEAFF. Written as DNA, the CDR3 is TGTGCCAGCAGCTTGGGCAGGGGAAGGACTGAAGCTTTCTTT.

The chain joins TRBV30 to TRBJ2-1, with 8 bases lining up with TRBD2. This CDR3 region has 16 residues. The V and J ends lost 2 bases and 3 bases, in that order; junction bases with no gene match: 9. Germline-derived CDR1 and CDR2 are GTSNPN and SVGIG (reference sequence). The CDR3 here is CAWSPRAGVSYNEQFF. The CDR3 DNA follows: TGTGCCTGGAGTCCCCGAGCGGGAGTAAGCTACAATGAGCAGTTCTTC.